A selection of T cell receptor beta chains follows, all from one sample in a study of blood T cell repertoires in COVID-19. Only in-frame clones appear in the TCRdb table, and some are missing; sequencing was by immunoSEQ multiplex PCR. The data contain around 74,000 clones, roughly 89% of them singletons. The specimen was peripheral blood. The source is a man aged 25-45 years with acute or convalescent COVID-19. The CDR3 runs from the conserved cysteine through the conserved F or W. D genes are given only for firm matches. Rows give clone size only sometimes, using once, few, many, or a class for an expanded clone.

cdr3_aa,cdr3_nt,v_call,d_call,clone_size,j_call
CASSSDRLYGYTF,TGTGCCAGCAGCTCCGACAGGCTTTATGGCTACACCTTC,TRBV13,.,.,TRBJ1-2
CASSLIIAGWFYEQYF,TGTGCCAGCAGCCTCATTATAGCGGGTTGGTTCTACGAGCAGTACTTC,TRBV6-2/TRBV6-3,TRBD2,.,TRBJ2-7
CASSPYEKLFF,TGTGCCAGCAGCCCCTATGAAAAACTGTTTTTT,TRBV6-5,.,.,TRBJ1-4
CATLRGGIYGYTF,TGTGCCACCCTGCGGGGGGGGATTTATGGCTACACCTTC,TRBV2,.,.,TRBJ1-2
CASSARDNQPQHF,TGTGCCAGCAGTGCCAGGGACAATCAGCCCCAGCATTTT,TRBV6-2/TRBV6-3,.,.,TRBJ1-5
CAWSRGTGRDSNQPQHF,TGTGCCTGGAGCCGGGGGACAGGGAGAGATAGCAATCAGCCCCAGCATTTT,TRBV30,TRBD1,.,TRBJ1-5
CAISAGAYEQYF,TGTGCCATCAGCGCGGGAGCCTACGAGCAGTACTTC,TRBV10-3,TRBD2,.,TRBJ2-7
CASSRDFSYEQYF,TGTGCCAGCAGTCGGGACTTTTCATACGAGCAGTACTTC,TRBV27,.,.,TRBJ2-7
CASSLVGGELFF,TGTGCCAGCAGCTTAGTCGGTGGGGAGCTGTTTTTT,TRBV7-9,.,few,TRBJ2-2
CASSSTSSYADEQYF,TGTGCCAGCAGCTCCACTAGTAGTTACGCCGACGAGCAGTACTTC,TRBV5-4,.,.,TRBJ2-7
CASRGQPSTDTQYF,TGCGCCAGCAGAGGACAGCCTAGCACAGATACGCAGTATTTT,TRBV5-1,.,once,TRBJ2-3
CASIPPYRGRRDEQFF,TGTGCCAGCATCCCGCCTTACAGGGGGCGCAGGGATGAGCAGTTCTTC,TRBV28,TRBD1,.,TRBJ2-1
CASSAKGVLGETQYF,TGTGCCAGCAGCGCTAAGGGGGTATTGGGGGAGACCCAGTACTTC,TRBV2,.,.,TRBJ2-5
CASSLTSGVTETQYF,TGTGCCAGCAGCCTGACTAGCGGGGTCACAGAGACCCAGTACTTC,TRBV28,TRBD2,.,TRBJ2-5
CASSQEVHPEVYF,TGTGCCAGCAGCCAAGAAGTCCACCCAGAGGTATATTTT,TRBV4-2,.,.,TRBJ1-3
CASSLRLLNRVLKQYF,TGTGCCAGCAGTTTACGGCTATTGAACAGGGTTTTGAAGCAGTACTTC,TRBV27,.,once,TRBJ2-7
CASSPKAGGPAVEQFF,TGTGCCAGCAGCCCTAAAGCGGGAGGGCCTGCAGTTGAGCAGTTCTTC,TRBV7-8,TRBD2,.,TRBJ2-1
CASRSRGGNEQFF,TGCGCCAGCAGATCTAGGGGGGGCAATGAGCAGTTCTTC,TRBV5-1,.,.,TRBJ2-1
CASTIEGQGALSSYNEQFF,TGTGCCAGCACCATTGAAGGACAGGGGGCTTTGAGCTCCTACAATGAGCAGTTCTTC,TRBV5-4,TRBD1,.,TRBJ2-1
CATSRDVGQVYEQYF,TGTGCCACCAGCAGAGATGTGGGACAGGTTTACGAGCAGTACTTC,TRBV15,TRBD1,.,TRBJ2-7
CASSFGGRGETQYF,TGCGCCAGCAGCTTCGGGGGACGGGGAGAGACCCAGTACTTC,TRBV5-1,.,.,TRBJ2-5
CASSYSYRVGKNIQYF,TGTGCCAGCAGTTACTCCTACAGGGTAGGCAAAAACATTCAGTACTTC,TRBV6-2/TRBV6-3,.,.,TRBJ2-4
CASSPWPGQVSDTQYF,TGTGCCAGCAGCCCATGGCCGGGACAGGTCTCAGATACGCAGTATTTT,TRBV9,TRBD1,.,TRBJ2-3
CASSRAPPGISTDTQYF,TGTGCCAGCAGTAGGGCCCCCCCCGGGATTAGCACAGATACGCAGTATTTT,TRBV27,.,.,TRBJ2-3
CASSSLAEDTQYF,TGCGCCAGCAGCTCACTAGCGGAAGATACGCAGTATTTT,TRBV5-1,TRBD2,.,TRBJ2-3
CASSDLRGGNEQFF,TGTGCCAGCAGTGACCTCCGGGGTGGCAATGAGCAGTTCTTC,TRBV6-1,.,.,TRBJ2-1
CASSLASGRTGELFF,TGTGCCAGCAGCTTAGCTAGCGGGCGCACCGGGGAGCTGTTTTTT,TRBV7-2,TRBD2,.,TRBJ2-2
CASSPRGTVSYEQYF,TGTGCCAGTAGTCCCCGCGGGACGGTTTCCTACGAGCAGTACTTC,TRBV19,.,.,TRBJ2-7
CASSDGEGTDTQYF,TGTGCCAGCAGTGACGGGGAGGGTACAGATACGCAGTATTTT,TRBV6-4,TRBD2,.,TRBJ2-3
CASSGGTSLEQYF,TGCGCCAGCAGTGGGGGGACTAGTCTCGAGCAGTACTTC,TRBV10-1,TRBD2,.,TRBJ2-7
CASSIVSSYEQYF,TGTGCCAGCAGTATTGTGAGCTCCTACGAGCAGTACTTC,TRBV7-2,.,.,TRBJ2-7
CASAREIWYEQYF,TGTGCCAGTGCCCGGGAGATATGGTACGAGCAGTACTTC,TRBV28,.,.,TRBJ2-7
CASSRSISGEANYGYTF,TGTGCCAGCAGCCGATCGATTTCAGGGGAAGCTAACTATGGCTACACCTTC,TRBV5-8,.,.,TRBJ1-2
CASRGSSREQFF,TGTGCCAGCCGCGGGAGTTCCCGTGAGCAGTTCTTC,TRBV6-6,TRBD2,.,TRBJ2-1
CASAMLAGAYEQYF,TGTGCCAGCGCCATGCTAGCGGGAGCTTACGAGCAGTACTTC,TRBV6-5,TRBD2,.,TRBJ2-7
CASSQRGVNEKLFF,TGTGCCAGCAGCCAAAGGGGCGTTAATGAAAAACTGTTTTTT,TRBV3-1/TRBV3-2,.,once,TRBJ1-4
CASRRDIAYEQYF,TGCGCCAGCAGAAGGGACATCGCCTACGAGCAGTACTTC,TRBV5-1,.,.,TRBJ2-7
CASSPGQGEPQHF,TGCGCCAGCAGCCCCGGACAGGGGGAGCCCCAGCATTTT,TRBV5-1,TRBD1,.,TRBJ1-5
CATSASGRVGEQFF,TGTGCCACCAGTGCTAGCGGGAGAGTGGGTGAGCAGTTCTTC,TRBV24-1,TRBD2,.,TRBJ2-1
CSVGKGGTGGSGNTIYF,TGCAGCGTTGGAAAAGGAGGGACAGGGGGCTCTGGAAACACCATATATTTT,TRBV29-1,TRBD1,.,TRBJ1-3
CASTTPSGQGGETQYF,TGTGCCAGCACTACACCCTCGGGACAGGGTGGAGAGACCCAGTACTTC,TRBV25-1,TRBD1,.,TRBJ2-5
CASSPCRWYPRVERDTGELFF,TGTGCCAGCTCACCATGTCGTTGGTACCCTAGAGTCGAGAGAGACACCGGGGAGCTGTTTTTT,TRBV18,.,once,TRBJ2-2
CASSSTGANQPQHF,TGTGCCAGCAGCTCCACAGGGGCCAATCAGCCCCAGCATTTT,TRBV7-2,TRBD1,.,TRBJ1-5
CASRKGLSNQPQHF,TGTGCCAGCAGAAAGGGGTTGAGCAATCAGCCCCAGCATTTT,TRBV2,.,.,TRBJ1-5
CASSQDGQGENIQYF,TGTGCCAGCAGCCAGGACGGACAGGGCGAAAACATTCAGTACTTC,TRBV7-9,TRBD1,once,TRBJ2-4
CASGRWGQSDEQYF,TGTGCCAGCGGCCGGTGGGGACAGAGTGACGAGCAGTACTTC,TRBV6-5,TRBD1,once,TRBJ2-7
CASSLQGFSYEQYF,TGTGCCAGCAGCTTACAGGGTTTCTCCTACGAGCAGTACTTC,TRBV5-6,.,.,TRBJ2-7
CASSLVRSHEQYF,TGTGCCAGCAGCTTAGTGCGTTCGCACGAGCAGTACTTC,TRBV11-2,.,.,TRBJ2-7
CSASLGTGSSEAFF,TGCAGCGCGTCGTTGGGCACAGGGTCGAGCGAAGCTTTCTTT,TRBV29-1,.,.,TRBJ1-1
CASSLRGLGQGPDTQYF,TGTGCCAGCAGCTTAAGGGGCCTGGGACAGGGTCCAGATACGCAGTATTTT,TRBV7-8,TRBD1,.,TRBJ2-3
CASSLEGAFGEQFF,TGCGCCAGCAGCTTGGAGGGGGCGTTTGGTGAGCAGTTCTTC,TRBV5-1,TRBD1,.,TRBJ2-1
CASFGAGAGEQFF,TGTGCCAGCTTCGGGGCGGGAGCAGGGGAGCAGTTCTTC,TRBV5-4,TRBD2,.,TRBJ2-1
CASKLTANSGANVLTF,TGTGCCAGCAAATTGACAGCGAACTCTGGGGCCAACGTCCTGACTTTC,TRBV5-8,.,.,TRBJ2-6
CASSLPGGLYNEQFF,TGTGCCAGCAGCTTGCCAGGGGGCCTCTACAATGAGCAGTTCTTC,TRBV5-6,TRBD1,.,TRBJ2-1
CASSADRAPYFSYEQYF,TGCGCCAGCAGTGCCGACAGGGCGCCCTATTTCTCCTACGAGCAGTACTTC,TRBV10-2,TRBD1,once,TRBJ2-7
CSASSPGLYKQYF,TGCAGTGCTAGTTCTCCAGGGCTGTATAAGCAGTACTTC,TRBV20-1,.,.,TRBJ2-7
CSVENRGLSEQYF,TGCAGCGTTGAGAACAGGGGGCTTTCCGAGCAGTACTTC,TRBV29-1,TRBD1,.,TRBJ2-7
CATSRDSGSDEQFF,TGTGCCACCTCACGGGATAGCGGGAGCGATGAGCAGTTCTTC,TRBV10-3,TRBD2,.,TRBJ2-1